This T cell receptor beta chain was documented in a study of T cell clonality in common variable immunodeficiency. Study-level findings and limits: Compared with controls, CVID subjects had fewer shared TCRbeta clones. Reportedly, TCR beta sequences from common variable immunodeficiency showed fewer deletions and N-nucleotide insertions. CVID subjects showed higher TCRbeta clonality than healthy controls.

Germline V gene lookup returns CDR1 SGHTA and CDR2 FQGNSA. V dropped 1 base and J dropped 4 bases, with 3 bases sitting between them. The length of the CDR3 is 12 residues. The data were produced by immunoSEQ multiplex PCR, yet TCRdb's version contains in-frame clones alone and is incomplete. In total the sample includes around 34,000 clones, none of them seen once. This clone appeared many times. The antigen is not known. The read halts 3 residues ahead of the CDR3 end, with the missing end drawn from the germline J gene. This rearrangement joins TRBV7-2 to TRBJ2-3; D remains ambiguous. Sequencing input: peripheral blood mononuclear cells. The TCR was taken from a person aged 18-69 years in good health. CDR3 bases read: TGTGCCAGCAGCTTAGTCGCAGATACG. This sequence encodes CASSLVADT. The whole CDR3 sequence reads CASSLVADTQYF. The variable domain in full, with the rest retrieved from reference TRBV7-2 and TRBJ2-3, is GAGVSQSPSNKVTEKGKDVELRCDPISGHTALYWYRQSLGQGLEFLIYFQGNSAPDKSGLPSDRFSAERTGGSVSTLTIQRTQQEDSAVYLCASSLVADTQYFGPGTRLTVL.